This TCR beta chain was recorded in a study of CD8 T cells in Susac syndrome. An amount of RNA that ranged from roughly 0.45 to 1 ug was reverse transcribed with random hexamers. An immunoSEQ multiplex PCR amplified TCR beta CDR3 over 54 Vbeta and 13 Jbeta. TCRdb re-called the immunoSEQ multiplex PCR reads through MiXCR, storing one row per CDR3 protein. Of some 76,000 distinct CDR3 sequences listed, roughly 91% are singletons. TCR beta was sequenced from blood CD8+ and CD4+ T cells. The multiple sclerosis control group was made up of treatment-naive patients with stable or active relapsing-remitting disease. FACS enriched CD8+ TEMRA cells, while bulk CD8+ and CD4+ were negatively isolated. CDR1 and CDR2 (germline): MDHEN, SYDVKM. The CDR3 sequence is 15 residues long. V lost 3 bases to trimming and J lost 2 bases, with 10 bases between them. This clonotype was picked up a small number of times.

Material: CD8+ T cells from PBMCs. V usage is TRBV28 and J usage is TRBJ2-2; possible D gene TRBD2, 6 bases. The sequence was collected from a human donor with multiple sclerosis. The CDR3 loop reads CASSFIGLNTGELFF. DNA of the CDR3: TGTGCCAGCAGTTTTATAGGACTAAACACCGGGGAGCTGTTTTTT.